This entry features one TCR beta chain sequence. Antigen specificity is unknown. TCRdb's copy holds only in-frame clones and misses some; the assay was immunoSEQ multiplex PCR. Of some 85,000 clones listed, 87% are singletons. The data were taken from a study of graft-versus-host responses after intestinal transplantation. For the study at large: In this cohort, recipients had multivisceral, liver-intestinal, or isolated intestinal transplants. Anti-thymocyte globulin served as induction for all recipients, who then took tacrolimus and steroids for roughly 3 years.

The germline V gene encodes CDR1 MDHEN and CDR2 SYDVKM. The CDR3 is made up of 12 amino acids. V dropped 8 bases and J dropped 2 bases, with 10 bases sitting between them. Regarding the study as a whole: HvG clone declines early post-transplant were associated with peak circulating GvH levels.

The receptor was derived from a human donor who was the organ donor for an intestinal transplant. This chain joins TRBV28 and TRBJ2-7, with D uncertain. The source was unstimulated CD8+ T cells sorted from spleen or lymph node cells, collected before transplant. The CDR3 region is CASSYTTYEQYF. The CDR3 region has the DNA TGTGCCAGCTCCTACACAACCTACGAGCAGTACTTC.